Reported below is one T cell receptor (beta chain). As yet, its antigen is unknown. In the same sample, other DNA sequences code for this CDR3. The sample originates from a study of shared clonotypes between healthy human individuals. Study donors comprised healthy, HIV-negative adults devoid of recent acute infection or vaccination. CD4+ cells yielded CD45RA+ naive and CD45RA-negative memory subsets. The assay was immunoSEQ multiplex PCR, and TCRdb's table has in-frame clones only and misses some. In the table there are roughly 1 million clones, approximately 68% of which are singletons. Study results and limitations: Larger richness was generally estimated for naive than memory subsets.

From germline, CDR1 is SGHTA and CDR2 FQGNSA. This CDR3 comprises 13 residues. Trimming took off 1 base at V and 4 bases at J, with 7 bases between the two ends. The genes are TRBV7-2 and TRBJ2-5; no clear D gene. The sequenced material came from memory CD4+ T cells sorted from blood. The subset: CD45RA-negative fraction. This receptor was obtained from a man between 18 and 35 years old in good health. For the CDR3, the DNA is TGTGCCAGCAGCTTAGGGGAACGAGAGACCCAGTACTTC. Its translation: CASSLGERETQYF.